A selection of T cell receptor beta chains follows, all from one sample in a study of follicular helper T cells after annual influenza vaccination. Using immunoSEQ multiplex PCR, the repertoire was profiled, and TCRdb retains in-frame clones only, with some absent. This repertoire shows some 8,300 clones, approximately 80% found once; its top ten account for around 1%. The sequencing used CXCR5+ CD38- circulating T follicular helper cells from blood, collected on the day of influenza vaccination. Receptors were obtained from an adult who received the influenza vaccine. The CDR3 runs from the conserved cysteine through the conserved F or W. The order of the fields is V gene, clone size, J gene, D gene, CDR3 DNA, CDR3 protein. A D gene is named only where the DNA matches it firmly. Size is stated for part of the rows, as once, few or many counts, or as a class when the clone is expanded.

v_gene: TRBV5-1; abundance: -; j_gene: TRBJ2-3; d_gene: -; CDR3nt: TGCGCCAGCAGCTTGGATTCCACAGATACGCAGTATTTT; CDR3aa: CASSLDSTDTQYF
v_gene: TRBV27; abundance: -; j_gene: TRBJ2-3; d_gene: -; CDR3nt: TGTGCCAGCAGCCGCGATATCACAGATACGCAGTATTTT; CDR3aa: CASSRDITDTQYF
v_gene: TRBV19; abundance: -; j_gene: TRBJ2-6; d_gene: -; CDR3nt: TGTGCCAGTAGTATGGGGATCTCGGGGGCCAACGTCCTGACTTTC; CDR3aa: CASSMGISGANVLTF
v_gene: TRBV11-2; abundance: -; j_gene: TRBJ2-7; d_gene: TRBD2; CDR3nt: TGTGCCAGCAGCTGGAGCGGGGGGGCCAGCTCCTACGAGCAGTACTTC; CDR3aa: CASSWSGGASSYEQYF
v_gene: TRBV5-1; abundance: -; j_gene: TRBJ2-7; d_gene: -; CDR3nt: TGCGCCAGCAGTTTCCTGGGGGACCCAACCTACGAGCAGTACTTC; CDR3aa: CASSFLGDPTYEQYF
v_gene: TRBV6-5; abundance: -; j_gene: TRBJ2-7; d_gene: -; CDR3nt: TGTGCCAGCAGACCAGTGGACAGTCCCGACGACGAGCAGTACTTC; CDR3aa: CASRPVDSPDDEQYF
v_gene: TRBV2; abundance: few; j_gene: TRBJ1-2; d_gene: -; CDR3nt: TGTGCCAGCAGTCCTACAGGGTATGGCTACACCTTC; CDR3aa: CASSPTGYGYTF
v_gene: TRBV4-1; abundance: once; j_gene: TRBJ2-6; d_gene: -; CDR3nt: TGCGCCAGCAGCCTACCGGGGTCTGGGGCCAACGTCCTGACTTTC; CDR3aa: CASSLPGSGANVLTF
v_gene: TRBV2; abundance: -; j_gene: TRBJ1-2; d_gene: -; CDR3nt: TGTGCCAGCAGCCCGTCCTCAGGTGGCTACACCTTC; CDR3aa: CASSPSSGGYTF
v_gene: TRBV11-3; abundance: -; j_gene: TRBJ2-1; d_gene: -; CDR3nt: TGTGCCAGCAGCCCGGCCTTTGGCGGGAATGAGCAGTTCTTC; CDR3aa: CASSPAFGGNEQFF
v_gene: TRBV5-5; abundance: -; j_gene: TRBJ2-3; d_gene: -; CDR3nt: TGTGCCAGCAGCGCCGCCCAGACACGGGGAGACACAGATACGCAGTATTTT; CDR3aa: CASSAAQTRGDTDTQYF
v_gene: TRBV5-8; abundance: -; j_gene: TRBJ1-6; d_gene: -; CDR3nt: TGTGCCAGCAGCAAAACAGGGTCGGATAATTCACCCCTCCACTTT; CDR3aa: CASSKTGSDNSPLHF
v_gene: TRBV15; abundance: -; j_gene: TRBJ2-7; d_gene: TRBD2; CDR3nt: TGTGCCACCAGCAGTGGTAGCGGGGGTGGAAGGTACGAGCAGTACTTC; CDR3aa: CATSSGSGGGRYEQYF
v_gene: TRBV6-5; abundance: once; j_gene: TRBJ1-2; d_gene: -; CDR3nt: TGTGCCAGCAGTTACACCTATGGCTACACCTTC; CDR3aa: CASSYTYGYTF
v_gene: TRBV9; abundance: -; j_gene: TRBJ1-2; d_gene: TRBD1; CDR3nt: TGTGCCAGCAGCGCAGGGGACAGGGGAAGAACTTTTCTGGGCTACACCTTC; CDR3aa: CASSAGDRGRTFLGYTF
v_gene: TRBV4-3; abundance: -; j_gene: TRBJ2-1; d_gene: TRBD1; CDR3nt: TGCGCCAGCAGCCAAGAGACAGGGGCCCTAACCCAGTTCTTC; CDR3aa: CASSQETGALTQFF
v_gene: TRBV6-5; abundance: once; j_gene: TRBJ2-7; d_gene: TRBD1; CDR3nt: TGTGCCAGCAGACTCCGGGACAGTTACGAGCAGTACTTT; CDR3aa: CASRLRDSYEQYF
v_gene: TRBV30; abundance: once; j_gene: TRBJ1-1; d_gene: -; CDR3nt: TGTGCCTGGAGGAAAAAAGGGCCGGATAACACTGAAGCTTTCTTT; CDR3aa: CAWRKKGPDNTEAFF
v_gene: TRBV5-4; abundance: once; j_gene: TRBJ2-7; d_gene: -; CDR3nt: TGTGCCAGCAGCTTGGCCGGAGGGAGATACGAGCAGTACTTC; CDR3aa: CASSLAGGRYEQYF
v_gene: TRBV19; abundance: -; j_gene: TRBJ1-2; d_gene: -; CDR3nt: TGTGCCACCGCTTTTTCAGGGAAAAACTATGGCTACACCTTC; CDR3aa: CATAFSGKNYGYTF
v_gene: TRBV7-9; abundance: -; j_gene: TRBJ2-5; d_gene: -; CDR3nt: TGTGCCAGCAGCACGGACGGGGAAGAGACCCAGTACTTC; CDR3aa: CASSTDGEETQYF
v_gene: TRBV7-2; abundance: -; j_gene: TRBJ1-6; d_gene: -; CDR3nt: TGTGCCAGCAGCTTAGGGCGGGATCACAATTCACCCCTCCACTTT; CDR3aa: CASSLGRDHNSPLHF
v_gene: TRBV6-1; abundance: few; j_gene: TRBJ1-5; d_gene: -; CDR3nt: TGTGCCAGCAGTGGCAACAGGAATCAGCCCCAGCATTTT; CDR3aa: CASSGNRNQPQHF
v_gene: TRBV2; abundance: -; j_gene: TRBJ1-1; d_gene: -; CDR3nt: TGTGCCAGCAGTGAGTCCGTGAACACTGAAGCTTTCTTT; CDR3aa: CASSESVNTEAFF
v_gene: TRBV9; abundance: -; j_gene: TRBJ2-5; d_gene: -; CDR3nt: TGTGCCAGCAGCGTAGCAAGGAGCAGGGGGGGCGAGACCCAGTACTTC; CDR3aa: CASSVARSRGGETQYF
v_gene: TRBV19; abundance: -; j_gene: TRBJ1-2; d_gene: TRBD1; CDR3nt: TGTGCCAGTAGTCTCTGGACAGGGGAAGGCTACACCTTC; CDR3aa: CASSLWTGEGYTF
v_gene: TRBV5-1; abundance: -; j_gene: TRBJ2-5; d_gene: TRBD2; CDR3nt: TGCGCCAGCAGCTTGGCTAGCGGGGGGGCAGAGACCCAGTACTTC; CDR3aa: CASSLASGGAETQYF
v_gene: TRBV7-7; abundance: -; j_gene: TRBJ2-3; d_gene: TRBD1; CDR3nt: TGTGCCAGCAGCTTGGACAGGACAGATACGCAGTATTTT; CDR3aa: CASSLDRTDTQYF
v_gene: TRBV5-6; abundance: few; j_gene: TRBJ2-7; d_gene: -; CDR3nt: TGTGCCAGCAGCTTCGGCTCCTACGAGCAGTACTTC; CDR3aa: CASSFGSYEQYF
v_gene: TRBV6-5; abundance: -; j_gene: TRBJ2-3; d_gene: -; CDR3nt: TGTGCCAGCAGTTATCGGGGGACCCCAGATACGCAGTATTTT; CDR3aa: CASSYRGTPDTQYF
v_gene: TRBV7-2; abundance: -; j_gene: TRBJ2-1; d_gene: -; CDR3nt: TGTGCCAGCAGCTTAGGGTTTACTAGTGACTACAATGAGCAGTTCTTC; CDR3aa: CASSLGFTSDYNEQFF
v_gene: TRBV7-2; abundance: -; j_gene: TRBJ2-3; d_gene: -; CDR3nt: TGTGCCAGCAGCTTACAGGGTTATGCGGATACGCAGTATTTT; CDR3aa: CASSLQGYADTQYF
v_gene: TRBV20-1; abundance: -; j_gene: TRBJ2-1; d_gene: -; CDR3nt: TGCAGTGCTACCTACAATGAGCAGTTCTTC; CDR3aa: CSATYNEQFF
v_gene: TRBV5-6; abundance: few; j_gene: TRBJ2-7; d_gene: TRBD2; CDR3nt: TGTGCCAGCAGTTCCAGCGGGGGGGCCCACCCCTACGAGCAGTACTTC; CDR3aa: CASSSSGGAHPYEQYF
v_gene: TRBV6-6; abundance: -; j_gene: TRBJ2-7; d_gene: -; CDR3nt: TGTGCCAGCAGCCCCGTCACTGGGACGGCCTCCTACGAGCAGTACTTC; CDR3aa: CASSPVTGTASYEQYF
v_gene: TRBV19; abundance: once; j_gene: TRBJ1-3; d_gene: -; CDR3nt: TGTGCCAGTAGTATCGGCAGAGCGGGAAACACCATATATTTT; CDR3aa: CASSIGRAGNTIYF
v_gene: TRBV7-9; abundance: -; j_gene: TRBJ2-3; d_gene: -; CDR3nt: TGTGCCAGCAGCCTTCCTCCCGGCCGAATCACAGATACGCAGTATTTT; CDR3aa: CASSLPPGRITDTQYF
v_gene: TRBV7-9; abundance: -; j_gene: TRBJ1-3; d_gene: -; CDR3nt: TGTGCCAGCAGCTTAGTGGGGTCGGGTCCTGGAAACACCATATATTTT; CDR3aa: CASSLVGSGPGNTIYF
v_gene: TRBV11-3; abundance: -; j_gene: TRBJ1-1; d_gene: -; CDR3nt: TGTGCCAGCAGCTTACGTTATTCGGTGAACACTGGAGCTTTCTTT; CDR3aa: CASSLRYSVNTGAFF
v_gene: TRBV7-8; abundance: -; j_gene: TRBJ2-2; d_gene: TRBD2; CDR3nt: TGTGCCAGCAGCTTAGCGCCTAGCGGATACACCGGGGAGCTGTTTTTT; CDR3aa: CASSLAPSGYTGELFF
v_gene: TRBV30; abundance: -; j_gene: TRBJ1-6; d_gene: -; CDR3nt: TGTGCCTGGAGTGTACGCGGGACGGCTAGGAATTCACCCCTCCACTTT; CDR3aa: CAWSVRGTARNSPLHF
v_gene: TRBV5-1; abundance: -; j_gene: TRBJ2-5; d_gene: -; CDR3nt: TGCGCCAGCCGTGAAGGGGACGGCTTCGGGACCCAGTACTTC; CDR3aa: CASREGDGFGTQYF
v_gene: TRBV10-3; abundance: -; j_gene: TRBJ2-7; d_gene: TRBD1; CDR3nt: TGTGCCATCAGCGTGACAGGGGGTCACTCCTACGAGCAGTACTTC; CDR3aa: CAISVTGGHSYEQYF
v_gene: TRBV7-8; abundance: -; j_gene: TRBJ1-1; d_gene: -; CDR3nt: TGTGCCAGCAGCCCATCGACAACCTTCACTGAAGCTTTCTTT; CDR3aa: CASSPSTTFTEAFF
v_gene: TRBV9; abundance: -; j_gene: TRBJ1-2; d_gene: -; CDR3nt: TGTGCCAGCAGCGTAGGTCAGCCGACTGGCTACACCTTC; CDR3aa: CASSVGQPTGYTF
v_gene: TRBV6-6; abundance: -; j_gene: TRBJ2-7; d_gene: TRBD1; CDR3nt: TGTGCCAGCAGGGGAGACAGGGAGGAGCAGTACTTC; CDR3aa: CASRGDREEQYF
v_gene: TRBV7-2; abundance: -; j_gene: TRBJ2-5; d_gene: -; CDR3nt: TGTGCCAGCAGCCCCGGGGCGGTGGTGCAAGAGACCCAGTACTTC; CDR3aa: CASSPGAVVQETQYF
v_gene: TRBV7-2; abundance: few; j_gene: TRBJ1-1; d_gene: -; CDR3nt: TGTGCCAGCAGACTCGACAAGGGCACTGAAGCTTTCTTT; CDR3aa: CASRLDKGTEAFF
v_gene: TRBV10-3; abundance: -; j_gene: TRBJ2-1; d_gene: TRBD2; CDR3nt: TGTGCCATCAGTGGACTAGCGGGGGGGCGTACCTACAATGAGCAGTTCTTC; CDR3aa: CAISGLAGGRTYNEQFF
v_gene: TRBV7-8; abundance: -; j_gene: TRBJ1-4; d_gene: TRBD1; CDR3nt: TGTGCCAGCAGTCGCTCGGGACAGATAGCAACTAATGAAAAACTGTTTTTT; CDR3aa: CASSRSGQIATNEKLFF
v_gene: TRBV18; abundance: few; j_gene: TRBJ1-1; d_gene: -; CDR3nt: TGTGCCAGCTCGATGGTGGGCAGGAACACTGAAGCTTTCTTT; CDR3aa: CASSMVGRNTEAFF
v_gene: TRBV5-1; abundance: -; j_gene: TRBJ2-5; d_gene: TRBD1; CDR3nt: TGCGCCAGCGGACAAACCGGGACAGGGGTAAAGACCCAGTACTTC; CDR3aa: CASGQTGTGVKTQYF